The next 3 T cell receptor beta chains were all read from a single sample in a study of blood T cell repertoires in COVID-19. Measured with immunoSEQ multiplex PCR; TCRdb has only the in-frame clones, and not every one. Of fewer than 200,000 clones listed, 88% are singletons. The sample comprised PBMCs or T cells enriched from blood (not recorded which). The receptors were sampled from a woman in her late teens or twenties who had recovered from COVID-19.

This sequence joins TRBV6-5 and TRBJ2-5; perhaps TRBD2 as D (5 bases). The CDR3 spans 14 residues. V was pared by 6 bases and J by 5 bases, with 16 bases between. Germline CDR1 MNHEY, CDR2 SVGAGI. The CDR3 DNA reads as TGTGCCAGCAGACCCCTCCGGGGTGGGGAGACCCAGTACTTC. Protein product: CASRPLRGGETQYF.

V and J are TRBV7-2 and TRBJ1-1; perhaps TRBD1 as D (6 bases). This CDR3 has 13 residues. Germline assignment: CDR1 SGHTA and CDR2 FQGNSA. V gave up 2 bases and J gave up 4 bases, with 8 bases separating them. The CDR3 is CASSLTGTTEAFF. The DNA of the CDR3 is TGTGCCAGCAGCTTAACAGGGACCACTGAAGCTTTCTTT.

V usage is TRBV5-1 and J usage is TRBJ2-2, with 8 bases lining up with TRBD2. The V gene's germline CDR1 is SGHRS and CDR2 YFSETQ. This CDR3 has 15 residues. The junction had 5 bases not matched to a gene; V was cut back by 4 bases and J by 3 bases. CDR3 amino acids: CASSREAGDTGELFF. CDR3 in DNA: TGCGCCAGCAGCCGGGAAGCGGGGGACACCGGGGAGCTGTTTTTT.